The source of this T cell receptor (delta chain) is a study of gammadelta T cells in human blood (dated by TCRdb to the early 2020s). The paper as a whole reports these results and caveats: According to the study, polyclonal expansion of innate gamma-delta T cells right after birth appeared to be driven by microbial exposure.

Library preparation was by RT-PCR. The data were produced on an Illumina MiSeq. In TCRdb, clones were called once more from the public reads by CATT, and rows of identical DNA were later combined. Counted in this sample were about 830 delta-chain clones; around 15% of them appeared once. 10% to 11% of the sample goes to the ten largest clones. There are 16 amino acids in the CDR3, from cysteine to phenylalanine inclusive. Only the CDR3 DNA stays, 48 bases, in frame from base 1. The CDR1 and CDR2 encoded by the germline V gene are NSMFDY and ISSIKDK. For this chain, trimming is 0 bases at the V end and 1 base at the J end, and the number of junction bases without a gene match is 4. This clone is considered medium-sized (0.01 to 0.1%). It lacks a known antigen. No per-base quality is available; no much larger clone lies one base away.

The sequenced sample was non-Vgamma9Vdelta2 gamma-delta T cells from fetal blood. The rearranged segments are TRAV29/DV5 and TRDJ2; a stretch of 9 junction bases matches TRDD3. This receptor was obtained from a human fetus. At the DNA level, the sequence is TGTGCAGCAAGCGCGTTACTGGGGGATTTGACAGCACAACTCTTCTTT. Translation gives CAASALLGDLTAQLFF.